A single sample is the source of the 31 T cell receptor beta chains below, sequenced in a study of T-cell reconstitution after alpha-beta-depleted transplantation in children. Unique molecular identifiers tagged the TCRbeta library. TCRdb used MiXCR to reprocess the PCR reads, holding one entry per CDR3 protein. The sample comprises around 400,000 distinct CDR3 sequences, about a fifth of which are singletons, and around 4% rests with the top ten. Here the sequenced sample was PBMCs from the stem cell graft donor, taken from the stem cell graft. The receptors here all came from a human donor who donated a stem cell graft to a child with acute myeloid leukemia.

In this sample, this clonotype turned up many times. The gene calls are TRBV11-3 and TRBJ2-6, with 11 bases fitting TRBD1. Germline V gives CDR1 SGHNT, CDR2 YENEEA. The CDR3 runs 18 residues. After removal of 0 bases from V and 4 bases from J, the junction contained 5 bases not matched to a gene. CDR3 DNA sequence: TGTGCCAGCAGCTTAGATGGGACAGGGGGAACCGGGGCCAACGTCCTGACTTTC. Protein product: CASSLDGTGGTGANVLTF.

This clonotype was seen more than once but under ten times. The chain uses TRBV12-3 or TRBV12-4 and TRBJ2-3; possible D gene TRBD2, 6 bases. Between the trimmed V and J ends, which lost 11 bases and 2 bases, there was a span of 20 bases. This CDR3 spans 15 amino acids. The CDR3 here is CASRAQRANTDTQYF. CDR3 DNA sequence: TGTGCCTCCCGGGCCCAGCGGGCGAACACAGATACGCAGTATTTT.

In this sample, this clonotype turned up many times. The genes are TRBV7-9 and TRBJ2-1; D is unclear. The V gene's germline CDR1 is SEHNR and CDR2 FQNEAQ (reference sequence). Trimming cost V 2 bases and J 3 bases, with 5 bases left between them. The CDR3 has 13 amino acids. The CDR3 DNA reads as TGTGCCAGCAGCTTACCTAACTACAATGAGCAGTTCTTC. It codes for CASSLPNYNEQFF.

This clonotype was found a few times. The chain uses TRBV6-5 and TRBJ2-7; D remains unclear. CDR1 MNHEY and CDR2 SVGAGI come from the germline V gene. This CDR3 is built from 13 residues. V was shortened by 6 bases and J by 4 bases, with 13 bases between the two germline ends. The CDR3: CASSLSKAYEQYF. In nucleotides, the CDR3 is TGTGCCAGCAGCCTTTCCAAGGCTTACGAGCAGTACTTC.

The chain combines TRBV2 with TRBJ2-5; 7 nucleotides match TRBD2. The CDR3 totals 13 residues. From germline, CDR1 is SNHLY and CDR2 FYNNEI. The V segment lost 6 bases and the J segment 2 bases; nucleotides outside the gene matches: 3. The CDR3 loop reads CASRRTRQETQYF. In DNA, the CDR3 is TGTGCCAGCAGACGGACTAGGCAAGAGACCCAGTACTTC.

The chain has TRBV27 and TRBJ2-7, with 7 bases aligning to TRBD1. This CDR3 contains 14 residues. CDR1 and CDR2 (germline): MNHEY, SMNVEV (reference sequence). Trimming took 2 bases from V and 5 from J; bases not matched to a gene: 6. The CDR3 DNA sequence: TGTGCCAGCAGTTTAGCTGCAGGGGGTCACGAGCAGTACTTC. It is translated as CASSLAAGGHEQYF.

This clonotype showed up just a few times. The chain has TRBV12-3 or TRBV12-4 and TRBJ2-7, with D perhaps TRBD2 (5 bases). Trimming took off 3 bases at V and 2 bases at J, with 11 bases between the two ends. The CDR3 consists of 14 residues. CDR3 loop: CASSLGDGTYEQYF. The CDR3 DNA sequence: TGTGCCAGCAGTTTGGGAGACGGAACCTACGAGCAGTACTTC.

The rearrangement joins TRBV7-8 to TRBJ2-7; D uncertain. The germline V gene encodes CDR1 SGHVS and CDR2 FQNEAQ. This CDR3 is 13 amino acids long. The V end lost 10 bases, the J end lost 3 bases, and 16 bases lay between the germline ends. CDR3 residues: CAISRTDGYEQYF. The CDR3, as DNA: TGTGCCATTTCACGGACGGATGGCTACGAGCAGTACTTC.

This clonotype was detected only a few times. The CDR3 DNA sequence: TGTGCCAGCAGAATATTACGCGGGGAGCTGTTTTTT. Translating gives CASRILRGELFF. This chain connects TRBV12-3 or TRBV12-4 to TRBJ2-2; D unresolved. Trimming cost V 6 bases and J 7 bases, with 9 bases left between them. The length of the CDR3 is 12 residues.

This chain links TRBV3-1 with TRBJ2-1, with 7 bases lining up with TRBD2. The CDR3 has 15 residues. The germline V gene encodes CDR1 LGHDT and CDR2 YNNKEL (reference sequence). With V trimmed by 4 bases and J by 5 bases, 8 bases remained unmatched. The CDR3 reads CASSPREGTHNEQFF. Written as DNA, the CDR3 is TGTGCCAGCAGCCCGAGGGAGGGAACACACAATGAGCAGTTCTTC.

The DNA of the CDR3 is TGTGCCAGCAGTTTATACTGGGACAATCAGCCCCAGCATTTT. Its protein is CASSLYWDNQPQHF. The chain has TRBV28 and TRBJ1-5; no clear D. Trimming left V 1 base short and J 3 bases short, with 7 bases between. CDR3 size: 14 residues. The V gene's germline CDR1 is MDHEN and CDR2 SYDVKM.

Here the CDR3 reads CASSLERIQPQHF. In nucleotides, the CDR3 is TGTGCCAGCAGCTTAGAACGGATTCAGCCCCAGCATTTT. The chain joins TRBV11-2 to TRBJ1-5; D is uncertain. The CDR3 length is 13 residues. The V gene's germline CDR1 is SGHAT and CDR2 FQNNGV. The V end was cut by 0 bases, the J end by 6 bases, with 6 bases between.

This clonotype has at least ten counts. DNA of the CDR3: TGTGCCAGCAGTTTGGCGGGAGCACGAATCCACGAGCAGTACTTC. This encodes CASSLAGARIHEQYF. This rearrangement joins TRBV12-3 or TRBV12-4 to TRBJ2-7; 7 bases align to TRBD2. V lost 3 bases and J lost 5; bases outside the gene matches: 10. This CDR3 has 15 residues.

This clonotype was recorded only once. The chain joins TRBV4-1 to TRBJ2-5; TRBD2 agrees at 7 bases. The germline gives CDR1 MGHRA, CDR2 YSYEKL. The CDR3 length is 15 residues. V was clipped by 2 bases and J by 3 bases; unmatched bases: 6. The CDR3 reads CASSQRDYKKETQYF. The DNA for the CDR3 is TGCGCCAGCAGCCAAAGGGACTATAAAAAAGAGACCCAGTACTTC.

There are a few counts of this clonotype. The J gene is TRBJ2-7, the V gene TRBV28; D perhaps matches TRBD1 (5 bases). Looked up from germline, CDR1 is MDHEN and CDR2 is SYDVKM. CDR3 size: 14 residues. V dropped 7 bases and J dropped 2 bases, with 15 bases sitting between them. Here the CDR3 reads CASIQGAEPYEQYF. DNA for the CDR3: TGTGCCAGCATCCAAGGGGCAGAACCCTACGAGCAGTACTTC.

This clonotype came up many times. The chain employs TRBV29-1 and TRBJ2-1; D is uncertain. CDR1 is SQVTM and CDR2 is ANQGSEA in the germline V gene. Trimming took 4 bases from V and 6 from J, leaving 7 bases between them. This CDR3 is built from 11 residues. CDR3 sequence: CSVGRSNEQFF. The CDR3 DNA reads as TGCAGCGTTGGTAGGTCCAATGAGCAGTTCTTC.

This chain connects TRBV28 to TRBJ2-7; 7 bases fit TRBD1. This CDR3 comprises 14 residues. J was trimmed by 2 bases and V by 8 bases; bases with no gene match: 9. Germline CDR1 MDHEN, CDR2 SYDVKM. The CDR3 region is CASQLGGTTYEQYF. As DNA, the CDR3 is TGTGCCAGCCAATTAGGGGGCACCACCTACGAGCAGTACTTC.

This clonotype was found many times. The chain is built from TRBV20-1 and TRBJ1-5, with D maybe TRBD1 (5 bases). From germline, CDR1 is DFQATT and CDR2 SNEGSKA (reference sequence). The CDR3 runs to 16 residues. The CDR3, as DNA: TGCAGCGCGAGGGACGCCCGTCTCAGGGACAATCAGCCCCAGCATTTT. Protein product: CSARDARLRDNQPQHF.

This clonotype appeared many times. The chain is built from TRBV18 and TRBJ2-5; D gene unclear. Germline CDR1 reads KGHSH; CDR2 reads LQKENI. The CDR3 length is 12 residues. The ends were cut back, 2 bases at V and 5 bases at J, with 6 bases in the middle. As DNA, the CDR3 is TGTGCCAGCTCACCAACCGGGGAGACCCAGTACTTC. This sequence encodes CASSPTGETQYF.

This clonotype was counted only a few times. This chain links TRBV27 with TRBJ2-1; D unresolved. V was trimmed by 1 base and J by 1 base, leaving 5 bases between them. Germline lookup yields CDR1 MNHEY and CDR2 SMNVEV (reference sequence). CDR3 length: 14 amino acids. DNA of the CDR3: TGTGCCAGCAGTTTATTGGAGTCCTACAATGAGCAGTTCTTC. This codes for CASSLLESYNEQFF.

The V call is TRBV13, the J call TRBJ2-1; the D is unclear. CDR1 is PRHDT, CDR2 FYEKMQ, per germline (reference sequence). The CDR3 has 13 amino acids. V was trimmed by 1 base and J by 8 bases, leaving 9 bases between them. The CDR3 is CASSLAQAYEQFF. CDR3 nucleotide sequence: TGTGCCAGCAGCTTAGCGCAGGCCTATGAGCAGTTCTTC.

This clonotype was detected a few times. The J gene is TRBJ1-1, the V gene TRBV28; D ambiguous. V was cut by 8 bases and J by 6 bases, with 10 bases left in between. Germline assignment: CDR1 MDHEN and CDR2 SYDVKM. CDR3 length: 11 residues. CDR3 nucleotide sequence: TGTGCCAGCTTTGGTTTCCCTGAAGCTTTCTTT. Protein product: CASFGFPEAFF.

This rearrangement joins TRBV9 to TRBJ2-7; no firm D call. The CDR3 spans 15 residues. Per the germline V gene, CDR1 is SGDLS and CDR2 is YYNGEE. The germline V and J ends were trimmed by 0 bases and 1 base, with 11 bases remaining between them. CDR3 sequence reads: CASSVATGRSYEQYF. CDR3 sequence (DNA): TGTGCCAGCAGCGTAGCTACGGGCAGATCCTACGAGCAGTACTTC.

V and J are TRBV7-2 and TRBJ2-7; no reliable D call. This CDR3 region has 14 residues. In germline, CDR1 is SGHTA, CDR2 FQGNSA. The V end lost 1 base, the J end lost 2 bases, and 9 bases lay between the germline ends. In nucleotides, the CDR3 is TGTGCCAGCAGCTTAGTCGATTTAACCTACGAGCAGTACTTC. Protein product: CASSLVDLTYEQYF. The full variable domain, in which reference TRBV7-2 and TRBJ2-7 provide the parts outside the CDR3, is GAGVSQSPSNKVTEKGKDVELRCDPISGHTALYWYRQSLGQGLEFLIYFQGNSAPDKSGLPSDRFSAERTGGSVSTLTIQRTQQEDSAVYLCASSLVDLTYEQYFGPGTRLTVT.

This chain connects TRBV20-1 to TRBJ2-5, with D unresolved. Trimming removed 6 bases at V and 0 bases at J, with 8 bases between. Looked up from germline, CDR1 is DFQATT and CDR2 is SNEGSKA (reference sequence). The CDR3 loop spans 12 amino acids. In nucleotides, the CDR3 is TGCAGTGCCGGACCATACCAAGAGACCCAGTACTTC. Translated: CSAGPYQETQYF.

This clonotype showed up just a few times. This sequence joins TRBV7-6 and TRBJ2-5; tentatively, D is TRBD1 (5 bases). The V end lost 1 base, the J end lost 5 bases, and 14 bases lay between the germline ends. CDR3 length: 15 residues. In germline, CDR1 is SGHVS, CDR2 FNYEAQ. CDR3 sequence reads: CASSLGVGRDETQYF. In DNA form, the CDR3 reads TGTGCCAGCAGCTTAGGTGTGGGCAGGGATGAGACCCAGTACTTC.

The rearrangement joins TRBV12-3 or TRBV12-4 to TRBJ2-1, with 14 bases identical to TRBD2. Trimming at V came to 3 bases and at J to 7 bases, leaving 14 bases not matched to a gene. The CDR3 runs 19 residues. CDR3: CASSFAVPGLAGELNEQFF. The CDR3 DNA sequence: TGTGCCAGCAGTTTCGCGGTCCCGGGACTAGCGGGAGAGTTAAATGAGCAGTTCTTC.

The chain combines TRBV6-2 or TRBV6-3 with TRBJ2-1; 9 nucleotides agree with TRBD1. The trim removed 5 bases at V and 3 bases at J, leaving 2 bases unmatched. The CDR3 length is 14 residues. Germline lookup yields CDR1 MNHEY and CDR2 SVGEGT. The CDR3 nucleotides read TGTGCCAGCAGTCGGGACAGGGTCTACAATGAGCAGTTCTTC. Amino acids: CASSRDRVYNEQFF.

This clonotype came up many times. V usage is TRBV20-1 and J usage is TRBJ2-7, with 11 bases matching TRBD2. Germline CDR1 and CDR2: DFQATT and SNEGSKA (reference sequence). Trimming took 6 bases from V and 3 from J; bases not matched to a gene: 7. The CDR3 totals 14 residues. CDR3: CSAETGTSGYEQYF. CDR3 nucleotide sequence: TGCAGTGCAGAGACCGGGACTAGCGGCTACGAGCAGTACTTC.

With regard to this clonotype: One end of the junction varies from germline; a read error may be responsible. V is TRBV15 and J is TRBJ2-3; no definite D call. The CDR3 covers 16 residues. From germline, CDR1 is LNHNV and CDR2 YYDKDF (reference sequence). The CDR3 spells CATSREWLPSKDTQYF. CDR3 DNA sequence: TGTGCCACCAGCAGAGAATGGCTACCGAGCAAAGATACGCAGTATTTT.

The rearrangement links TRBV6-5 to TRBJ1-5; no firm D call. Germline V gene sequence: CDR1 MNHEY, CDR2 SVGAGI. V lost 0 bases, J lost 4 bases, and 7 bases lay in between. This CDR3 is 14 amino acids long. CDR3 sequence (DNA): TGTGCCAGCAGTTACTCGTCCTCGAATCAGCCCCAGCATTTT. Encoded protein: CASSYSSSNQPQHF.